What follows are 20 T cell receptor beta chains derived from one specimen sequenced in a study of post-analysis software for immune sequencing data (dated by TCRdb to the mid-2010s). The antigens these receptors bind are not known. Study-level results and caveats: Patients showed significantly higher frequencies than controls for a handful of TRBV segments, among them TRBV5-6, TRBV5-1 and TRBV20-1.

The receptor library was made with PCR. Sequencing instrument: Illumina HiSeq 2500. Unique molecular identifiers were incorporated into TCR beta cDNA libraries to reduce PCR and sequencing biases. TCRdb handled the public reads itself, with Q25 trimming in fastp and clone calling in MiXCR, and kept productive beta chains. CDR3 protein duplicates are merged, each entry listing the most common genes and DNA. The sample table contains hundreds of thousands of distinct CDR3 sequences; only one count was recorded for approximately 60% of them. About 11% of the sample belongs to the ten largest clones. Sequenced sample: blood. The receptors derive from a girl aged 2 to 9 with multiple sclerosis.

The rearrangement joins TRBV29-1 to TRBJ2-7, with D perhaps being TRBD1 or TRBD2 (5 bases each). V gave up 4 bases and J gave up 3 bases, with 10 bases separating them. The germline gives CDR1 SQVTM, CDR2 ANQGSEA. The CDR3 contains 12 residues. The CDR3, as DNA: TGCAGCGTTGGGGACGGGTTCTACGAGCAGTACTTC. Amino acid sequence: CSVGDGFYEQYF.

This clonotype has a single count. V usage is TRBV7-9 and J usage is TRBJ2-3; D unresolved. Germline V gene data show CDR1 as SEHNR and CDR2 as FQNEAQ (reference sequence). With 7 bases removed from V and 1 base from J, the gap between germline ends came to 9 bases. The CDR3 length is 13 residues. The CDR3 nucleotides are TGTGCCAGCACCGCGTCAGGCACAGATACGCAGTATTTT. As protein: CASTASGTDTQYF.

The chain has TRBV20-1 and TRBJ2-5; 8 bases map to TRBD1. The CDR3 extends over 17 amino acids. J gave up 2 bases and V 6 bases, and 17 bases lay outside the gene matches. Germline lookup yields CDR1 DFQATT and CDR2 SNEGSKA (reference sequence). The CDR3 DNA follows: TGCAGTGCAGAGGGGTTCCCGGGACAGGAGGCTCAAGAGACCCAGTACTTC. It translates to CSAEGFPGQEAQETQYF.

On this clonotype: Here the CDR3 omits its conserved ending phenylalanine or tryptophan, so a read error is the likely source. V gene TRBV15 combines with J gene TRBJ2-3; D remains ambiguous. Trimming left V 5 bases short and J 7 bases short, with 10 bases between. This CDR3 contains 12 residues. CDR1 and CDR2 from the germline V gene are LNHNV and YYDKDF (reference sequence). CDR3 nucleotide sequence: TGTGCCACCAGCCTATCCGGGTATACGCAGTATTTG. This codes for CATSLSGYTQYL.

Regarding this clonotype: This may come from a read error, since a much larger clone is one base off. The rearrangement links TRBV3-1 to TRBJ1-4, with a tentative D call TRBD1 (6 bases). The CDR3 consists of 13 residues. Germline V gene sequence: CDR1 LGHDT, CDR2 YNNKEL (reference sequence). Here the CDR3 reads CASSQVRGEKPFF. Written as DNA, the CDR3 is TGTGCCAGCAGCCAGGTCAGGGGTGAAAAACCGTTTTTT.

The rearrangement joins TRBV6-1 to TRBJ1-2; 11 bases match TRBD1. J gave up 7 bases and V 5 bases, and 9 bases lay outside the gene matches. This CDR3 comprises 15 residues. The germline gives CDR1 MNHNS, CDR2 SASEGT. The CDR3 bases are TGTGCCAGCAGTTCGGGACAGGGGGTTCTTTGTGGCTACACCTTC. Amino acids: CASSSGQGVLCGYTF.

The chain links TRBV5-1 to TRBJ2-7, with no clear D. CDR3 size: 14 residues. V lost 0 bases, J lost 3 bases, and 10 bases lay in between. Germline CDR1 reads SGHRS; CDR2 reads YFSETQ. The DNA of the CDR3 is TGCGCCAGCAGCTTGGGAGTCAATCGCTACGAGCAGTACTTC. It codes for CASSLGVNRYEQYF.

CDR3 sequence reads: CSALGDYEQYF. DNA of the CDR3: TGCAGTGCCCTGGGGGACTACGAGCAGTACTTC. The chain recombines TRBV20-1 with TRBJ2-7; D possibly matches TRBD1 or TRBD2 (5 bases each). The length of the CDR3 is 11 residues. The germline CDR1 and CDR2 sequences are DFQATT and SNEGSKA (reference sequence). Trimming cost V 6 bases and J 3 bases, with 9 bases left between them.

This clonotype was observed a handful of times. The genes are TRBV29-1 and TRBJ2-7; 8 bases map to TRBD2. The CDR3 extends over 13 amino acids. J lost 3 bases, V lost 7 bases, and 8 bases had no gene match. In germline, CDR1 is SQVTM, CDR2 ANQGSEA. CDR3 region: CSATPAGDYEQYF. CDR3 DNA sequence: TGCAGCGCCACGCCAGCGGGAGACTACGAGCAGTACTTC.

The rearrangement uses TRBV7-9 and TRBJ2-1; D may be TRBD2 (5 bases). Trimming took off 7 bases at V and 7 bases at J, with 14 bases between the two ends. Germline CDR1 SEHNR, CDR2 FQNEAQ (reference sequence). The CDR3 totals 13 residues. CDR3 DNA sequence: TGTGCCAGCACCAGAGGGCCGAAGAATGAGCAGTTCTTC. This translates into CASTRGPKNEQFF.

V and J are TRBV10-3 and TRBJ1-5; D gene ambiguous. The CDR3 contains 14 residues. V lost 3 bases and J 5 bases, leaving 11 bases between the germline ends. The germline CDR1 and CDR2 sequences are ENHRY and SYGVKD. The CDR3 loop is CAISDSREYQPQHF. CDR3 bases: TGTGCCATCAGTGATAGTAGGGAATATCAGCCCCAGCATTTT.

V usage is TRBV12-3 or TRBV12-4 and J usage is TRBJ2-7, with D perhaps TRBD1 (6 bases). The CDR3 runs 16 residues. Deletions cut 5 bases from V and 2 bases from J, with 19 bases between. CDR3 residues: CASSPGTPSTPYEQYF. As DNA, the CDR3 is TGTGCCAGCAGTCCCGGGACACCCAGTACCCCCTACGAGCAGTACTTC.

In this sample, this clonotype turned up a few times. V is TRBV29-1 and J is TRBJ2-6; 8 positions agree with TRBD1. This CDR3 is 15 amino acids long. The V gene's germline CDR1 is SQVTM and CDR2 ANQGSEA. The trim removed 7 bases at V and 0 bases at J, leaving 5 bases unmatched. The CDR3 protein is CSGLTGGSGANVLTF. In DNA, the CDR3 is TGCAGCGGGCTCACAGGGGGCTCTGGGGCCAACGTCCTGACTTTC.

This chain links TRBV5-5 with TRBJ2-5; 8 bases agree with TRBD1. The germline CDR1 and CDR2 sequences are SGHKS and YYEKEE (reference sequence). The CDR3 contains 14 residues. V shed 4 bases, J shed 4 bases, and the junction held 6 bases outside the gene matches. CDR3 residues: CASSPLDRAETQYF. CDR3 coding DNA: TGTGCCAGCAGCCCCCTGGACAGGGCAGAGACCCAGTACTTC. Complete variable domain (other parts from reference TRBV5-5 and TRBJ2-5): DAGVTQSPTHLIKTRGQQVTLRCSPISGHKSVSWYQQVLGQGPQFIFQYYEKEERGRGNFPDRFSARQFPNYSSELNVNALLLGDSALYLCASSPLDRAETQYFGPGTRLLVL.

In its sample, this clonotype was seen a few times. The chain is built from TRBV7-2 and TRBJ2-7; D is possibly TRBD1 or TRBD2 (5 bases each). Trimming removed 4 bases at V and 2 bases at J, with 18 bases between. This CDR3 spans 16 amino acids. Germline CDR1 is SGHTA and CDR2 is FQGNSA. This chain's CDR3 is CASSSPGGSNPYEQYF. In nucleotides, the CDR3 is TGTGCCAGCAGCTCCCCTGGGGGTAGCAACCCCTACGAGCAGTACTTC. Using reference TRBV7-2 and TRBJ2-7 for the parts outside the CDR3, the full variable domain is GAGVSQSPSNKVTEKGKDVELRCDPISGHTALYWYRQSLGQGLEFLIYFQGNSAPDKSGLPSDRFSAERTGGSVSTLTIQRTQQEDSAVYLCASSSPGGSNPYEQYFGPGTRLTVT.

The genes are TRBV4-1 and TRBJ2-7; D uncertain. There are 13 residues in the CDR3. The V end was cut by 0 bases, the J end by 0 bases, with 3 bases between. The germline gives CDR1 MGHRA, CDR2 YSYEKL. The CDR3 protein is CASSQEYSYEQYF. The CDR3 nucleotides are TGCGCCAGCAGCCAAGAGTACTCCTACGAGCAGTACTTC.

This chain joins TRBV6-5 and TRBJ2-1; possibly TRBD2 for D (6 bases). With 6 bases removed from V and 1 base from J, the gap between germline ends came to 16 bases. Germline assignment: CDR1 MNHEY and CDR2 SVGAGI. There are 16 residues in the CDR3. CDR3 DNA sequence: TGTGCCAGCAGCCCGGGACTGGGCCCATCCTACAATGAGCAGTTCTTC. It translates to CASSPGLGPSYNEQFF.

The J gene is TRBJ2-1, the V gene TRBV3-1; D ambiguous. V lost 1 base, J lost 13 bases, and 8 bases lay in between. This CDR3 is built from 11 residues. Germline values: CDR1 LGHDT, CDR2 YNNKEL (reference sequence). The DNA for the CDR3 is TGTGCCAGCAGCCAAGGGGGTAGCCAGTTCTTC. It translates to CASSQGGSQFF.

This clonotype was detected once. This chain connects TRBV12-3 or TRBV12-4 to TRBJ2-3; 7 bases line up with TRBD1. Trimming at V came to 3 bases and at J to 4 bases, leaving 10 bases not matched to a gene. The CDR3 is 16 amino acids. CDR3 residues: CASSFLGGRGPDTQYF. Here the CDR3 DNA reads TGTGCCAGCAGTTTTTTAGGGGGCCGAGGACCAGATACGCAGTATTTT.

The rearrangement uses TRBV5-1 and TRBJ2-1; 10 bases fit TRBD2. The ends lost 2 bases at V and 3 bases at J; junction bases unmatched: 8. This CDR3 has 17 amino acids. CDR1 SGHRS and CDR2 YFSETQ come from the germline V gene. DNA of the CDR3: TGCGCCAGCAGCTTAAGGCTAGCGGGGGCTGACTACAATGAGCAGTTCTTC. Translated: CASSLRLAGADYNEQFF.